These 20 T cell receptor beta chains share one sample of origin, sequenced in a study of long-term antiretroviral therapy in people with HIV. Researchers ran immunoSEQ v3.0 at survey level. The table came from immunoSEQ multiplex PCR; TCRdb's copy has only in-frame clones and leaves some out. In the table there are roughly 14,000 clones, about 77% of which are singletons. The sequenced sample was unsorted PBMCs, obtained 3.1 years after starting antiretroviral therapy. The source is a man aged 35 to 55 with HIV.

This clone showed up just once. This rearrangement joins TRBV2 to TRBJ1-5; maybe TRBD1 (6 bases). V shed 7 bases and J shed 5 bases, with 15 bases lying between them. The CDR3 spans 14 residues. Per germline, CDR1 SNHLY and CDR2 FYNNEI. Here the CDR3 DNA reads TGTGCCAGCACCCCGGACAGCGGCTATCAGCCCCAGCATTTT. It encodes CASTPDSGYQPQHF.

This clone is medium-sized. The chain recombines TRBV6-6 with TRBJ2-3; D is undetermined. CDR1 and CDR2 (germline): MNHNY, SVGAGI (reference sequence). V was trimmed by 0 bases and J by 2 bases, leaving 3 bases between them. This CDR3 contains 13 residues. CDR3 coding DNA: TGTGCCAGCAGTTACTCGAACACAGATACGCAGTATTTT. Encoded protein: CASSYSNTDTQYF.

This chain uses TRBV19 with TRBJ1-5; D perhaps matches TRBD1 (5 bases). The CDR3 contains 15 residues. V lost 7 bases and J 2 bases, leaving 15 bases between the germline ends. Germline values: CDR1 LNHDA, CDR2 SQIVND (reference sequence). The CDR3 sequence: CASTLGVWGNQPQHF. CDR3 bases: TGTGCCAGTACCCTAGGGGTGTGGGGCAATCAGCCCCAGCATTTT.

J is TRBJ2-1 and V is TRBV5-4; weak D call: TRBD1 (6 bases). V lost 0 bases to trimming and J lost 3 bases, with 10 bases between them. Germline CDR1 is SGHNT and CDR2 is YYREEE (reference sequence). CDR3 size: 15 residues. The CDR3 is CASSLEQGFYNEQFF. CDR3 DNA sequence: TGTGCCAGCAGCTTGGAACAGGGTTTCTACAATGAGCAGTTCTTC.

Only one count was recorded for this clone. The chain employs TRBV7-7 and TRBJ2-3, with 8 nucleotides matching TRBD1. The CDR3 extends over 15 amino acids. CDR1 and CDR2 from the germline V gene are SSHAT and FNYEAQ (reference sequence). Germline trimming cut 1 base from V and 2 bases from J; bases unmatched to any gene: 2. Here the CDR3 DNA reads TGTGCCAGCAGCTTAGGGACAGGGCTCACAGATACGCAGTATTTT. Translating it yields CASSLGTGLTDTQYF.

The chain has TRBV2 and TRBJ1-5; 11 nucleotides agree with TRBD1. Germline V gene lookup returns CDR1 SNHLY and CDR2 FYNNEI. CDR3 length equals 16 residues. Trimming took 7 bases from V and 5 from J; bases not matched to a gene: 10. For the CDR3, the DNA is TGTGCCAGCAAATACGAGGGGACAGGGGGGCATCAGCCCCAGCATTTT. It specifies CASKYEGTGGHQPQHF.

In regard to this clone: Other DNA sequences in this specimen translate into the identical CDR3. The gene calls are TRBV18 and TRBJ1-5; 9 bases align to TRBD1. Looked up from germline, CDR1 is KGHSH and CDR2 is LQKENI. The CDR3 consists of 14 residues. V lost 9 bases, J lost 8 bases, and 11 bases stayed unmatched. The CDR3 coding sequence is TGTGCCAGTTCAGCGGGACAGGGAACAAAGCCCCAGCATTTT. Protein sequence: CASSAGQGTKPQHF.

The chain links TRBV5-6 to TRBJ1-2; possible D gene TRBD1, 5 bases. The germline V gene has CDR1 SGHDT and CDR2 YYEEEE. V lost 4 bases and J lost 4, with 14 bases in between. The length of the CDR3 is 14 residues. The CDR3 loop reads CASSHWEGTYGYTF. The DNA of the CDR3 is TGTGCCAGCAGCCACTGGGAGGGGACCTATGGCTACACCTTC. Together with reference TRBV5-6 and TRBJ1-2, the CDR3 gives the full variable domain: DAGVTQSPTHLIKTRGQQVTLRCSPKSGHDTVSWYQQALGQGPQFIFQYYEEEERQRGNFPDRFSGHQFPNYSSELNVNALLLGDSALYLCASSHWEGTYGYTFGSGTRLTVV.

This chain joins TRBV29-1 and TRBJ2-1, with 11 bases lining up with TRBD1. The trim removed 3 bases at V and 3 bases at J, leaving 4 bases unmatched. Germline CDR1 reads SQVTM; CDR2 reads ANQGSEA. This CDR3 has 15 amino acids. This chain's CDR3 is CSVDPGTGGYNEQFF. The CDR3 region has the DNA TGCAGCGTTGACCCTGGGACAGGGGGCTACAATGAGCAGTTCTTC.

The V call is TRBV7-9, the J call TRBJ2-7; D is unclear. CDR1 is SEHNR, CDR2 FQNEAQ, per germline (reference sequence). The CDR3 runs to 13 residues. V was clipped by 3 bases and J by 1 base, with 7 bases between them. The CDR3 region is CASSFPESYEQYF. CDR3 in DNA: TGTGCCAGCAGCTTCCCGGAGTCCTACGAGCAGTACTTC.

This clone was picked up a small number of times. The chain carries TRBV5-1 and TRBJ1-5; D not certain. This CDR3 is built from 15 residues. V was clipped by 1 base and J by 0 bases, with 8 bases between them. The V gene's germline CDR1 is SGHRS and CDR2 YFSETQ. CDR3 sequence reads: CASSLNGNSNQPQHF. The CDR3 nucleotides are TGCGCCAGCAGCTTGAATGGGAATAGCAATCAGCCCCAGCATTTT. Using reference TRBV5-1 and TRBJ1-5 for the parts outside the CDR3, the full variable domain is KAGVTQTPRYLIKTRGQQVTLSCSPISGHRSVSWYQQTPGQGLQFLFEYFSETQRNKGNFPGRFSGRQFSNSRSEMNVSTLELGDSALYLCASSLNGNSNQPQHFGDGTRLSIL.

The chain recombines TRBV27 with TRBJ1-5, with D uncertain. Germline CDR1 is MNHEY and CDR2 is SMNVEV (reference sequence). CDR3 length: 15 amino acids. Trimming took off 1 base at V and 4 bases at J, with 11 bases between the two ends. CDR3 sequence (DNA): TGTGCCAGCAGTTTATGGGGTGGGTTGAATCAGCCCCAGCATTTT. Its translation: CASSLWGGLNQPQHF.

The chain is built from TRBV7-3 and TRBJ2-5; 10 bases map to TRBD2. V shed 6 bases and J 5 bases; nucleotides not matched to a gene: 12. The CDR3 has 16 residues. The germline gives CDR1 SGHTA, CDR2 FQGTGA. CDR3 protein: CASSYGLAGVGETQYF. The DNA for the CDR3 is TGTGCCAGCAGTTATGGGCTAGCGGGGGTGGGGGAGACCCAGTACTTC.

The chain uses TRBV5-4 and TRBJ1-1; the match to TRBD1 covers 10 bases. V gave up 3 bases and J gave up 3 bases; unmatched junction bases: 5. The CDR3 consists of 15 residues. Per the germline V gene, CDR1 is SGHNT and CDR2 is YYREEE (reference sequence). The CDR3 region is CASSWGQGKDTEAFF. In DNA, the CDR3 is TGTGCCAGCAGCTGGGGACAGGGGAAGGACACTGAAGCTTTCTTT.

The CDR3 is CASRDRGPRTQYF. CDR3 DNA: TGTGCCAGCAGAGATCGGGGCCCTAGGACCCAGTACTTC. The rearrangement joins TRBV6-1 to TRBJ2-5; TRBD1 or TRBD2 may be the D gene (5 bases each). Germline V gives CDR1 MNHNS, CDR2 SASEGT. The V gene lost 6 bases and the J gene lost 7 bases, with 15 bases spanning the gap. The CDR3 consists of 13 residues.

The V call is TRBV19, the J call TRBJ1-2; no definite D call. CDR1 is LNHDA, CDR2 SQIVND, per germline (reference sequence). The CDR3 is 12 amino acids. Deletions cut 5 bases from V and 4 bases from J, with 8 bases between. CDR3 amino acids: CASSSSPYGYTF. The CDR3 bases are TGTGCCAGTAGTTCCTCACCCTATGGCTACACCTTC.

This clone was seen only once. CDR3 sequence: CASSPDTTKSGYTF. The CDR3 coding sequence is TGTGCCAGCTCACCAGACACGACCAAATCGGGCTACACCTTC. This chain connects TRBV18 to TRBJ1-2; D call uncertain. This CDR3 has 14 amino acids. V was cut by 2 bases and J by 8 bases, with 15 bases left in between. CDR1 is KGHSH, CDR2 LQKENI, per germline.

This chain joins TRBV5-1 and TRBJ1-1; TRBD1 aligns across 9 bases. V trimming: 0 bases; J trimming: 4 bases; junction bases outside the gene matches: 4. The CDR3 has 15 amino acids. The germline CDR1 and CDR2 sequences are SGHRS and YFSETQ. The chain's CDR3 is CASSLEGQGTTEAFF. The CDR3 nucleotides are TGCGCCAGCAGCTTGGAGGGACAGGGAACCACTGAAGCTTTCTTT.

The chain employs TRBV6-6 and TRBJ2-2, with D perhaps TRBD1 or TRBD2 (5 bases each). The CDR3 loop spans 14 amino acids. Trimming shortened V by 6 bases and J by 6 bases, and 14 bases separated the two germline ends. Germline assignment: CDR1 MNHNY and CDR2 SVGAGI (reference sequence). The CDR3: CASSYEGPPGELFF. Here the CDR3 DNA reads TGTGCCAGCAGCTACGAGGGGCCGCCCGGGGAGCTGTTTTTT.

CDR3 DNA sequence: TGTGCCAGCAGTTTCACAGGAGGCTCCTACGAGCAGTACTTC. Its protein product is CASSFTGGSYEQYF. The chain couples TRBV11-3 to TRBJ2-7; D may correspond to TRBD1 or TRBD2 (5 bases each). CDR1 is SGHNT, CDR2 YENEEA, per germline. The CDR3 extends over 14 amino acids. V lost 6 bases and J lost 0, with 12 bases in between.